This T cell receptor (beta chain) comes out of a study of cytomegalovirus exposure and HLA in healthy donors. CDR1 and CDR2 (germline): SGHTS, YDEGEE. This CDR3 is 16 amino acids long. V lost 6 bases to trimming and J lost 5 bases; unmatched junction nucleotides: 8. PCR primers comprised 60 Vbeta and 13 Jbeta primers. Data came from immunoSEQ multiplex PCR; TCRdb stores just in-frame clones and leaves some out. The sample lists roughly 150,000 clones, more than 65% occurring once. The sequencing sample was made of PBMCs. This TCR was recovered from a man younger than 40 in good health and CMV-seronegative. V and J are TRBV5-8 and TRBJ2-5, with TRBD2 matching over 15 bases. CDR3 bases: TGTGCCAGCAACCCGGGACTAGCGGGGGGTGAGGAGACCCAGTACTTC. It codes for CASNPGLAGGEETQYF.